This T cell receptor (beta chain) was sequenced for a study of shared clonotypes between healthy human individuals. V lost 1 base to trimming and J lost 8 bases, with 20 bases between them. CDR3 length: 17 amino acids. Germline CDR1 and CDR2: LGHNA and YNFKEQ. The table came from immunoSEQ multiplex PCR; TCRdb's copy has only in-frame clones and leaves some out. The data contain around 200,000 clones, 66% of them singletons. This sequence originates from a man aged 25 to 40 in good health. Sequencing was done on a sample of memory CD4+ T cells sorted from blood. Stated subset: CD45RA-negative fraction. The chain recombines TRBV4-2 with TRBJ1-4; D is ambiguous. CDR3 protein: CASSQGNDRSWPEKLFF. The CDR3 DNA reads as TGTGCCAGCAGCCAAGGTAACGACCGGAGTTGGCCGGAAAAACTGTTTTTT.